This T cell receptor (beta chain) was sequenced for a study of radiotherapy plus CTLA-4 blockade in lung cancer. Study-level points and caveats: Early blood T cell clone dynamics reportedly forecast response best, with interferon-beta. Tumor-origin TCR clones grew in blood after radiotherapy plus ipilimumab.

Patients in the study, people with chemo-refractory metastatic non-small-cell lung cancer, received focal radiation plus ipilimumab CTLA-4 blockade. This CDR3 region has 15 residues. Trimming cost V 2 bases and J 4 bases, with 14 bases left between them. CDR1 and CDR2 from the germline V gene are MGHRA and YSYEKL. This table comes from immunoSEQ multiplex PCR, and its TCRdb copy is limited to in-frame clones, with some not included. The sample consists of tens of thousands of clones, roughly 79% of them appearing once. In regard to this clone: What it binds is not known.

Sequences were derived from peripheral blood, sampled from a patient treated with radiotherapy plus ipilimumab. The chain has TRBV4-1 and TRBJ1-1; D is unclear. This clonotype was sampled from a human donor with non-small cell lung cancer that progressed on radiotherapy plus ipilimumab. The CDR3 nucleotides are TGCGCCAGCAGCCAACCCTTGCCGGGGAGCACTGAAGCTTTCTTT. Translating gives CASSQPLPGSTEAFF.